The clone carrying this T cell receptor beta chain was observed a few times. Antigen specificity is unknown. This entry belongs to a study of cytomegalovirus exposure and HLA in healthy donors. This CDR3 spans 16 amino acids. Per the germline V gene, CDR1 is MNHNS and CDR2 is SASEGT. J was trimmed by 6 bases and V by 4 bases; bases with no gene match: 5. General observations from the study: TRBV6-2, TRBV6-3 and other indistinguishable V segments were excluded.

The PCR was carried out with 60 Vbeta primers and 13 Jbeta primers. Method: immunoSEQ multiplex PCR; TCRdb's copy keeps in-frame clones and lacks some. The data contain approximately 150,000 clones, around 10% of them singletons. The V and J genes are TRBV6-1 and TRBJ2-1, with TRBD2 matching over 14 bases. The sequence derives from a male donor in good health and CMV-seronegative. The specimen was PBMCs. The CDR3 DNA is TGTGCCAGCAGTGGATTCGGGACTAGCGGGAGCAATGAGCAGTTCTTC. It codes for CASSGFGTSGSNEQFF.